This TCR beta chain emerged from a study of blood T cell repertoires in COVID-19. Background on the study: Donors in the United States, Italy and Spain gave samples during acute or convalescent COVID-19. Nucleic acid was either cDNA or gDNA, and it came from T cells, B-cell-depleted T cells, or PBMCs.

Per the original data handling: Scientists estimated how many nucleated cells there were by amplifying reference gene primers. Sequencing used immunoSEQ multiplex PCR; TCRdb keeps in-frame clones, though not all of them. V, J and clone size are those of that table, while D and trimming were read from the DNA. The table lists roughly 250,000 clones, 88% of them singletons, with roughly 3.9% in the top ten. J gave up 0 bases and V 3 bases, and 3 bases lay outside the gene matches. CDR1 is SGHDN, CDR2 FVKESK, per germline. This CDR3 has 15 residues. Sequencing was performed on peripheral blood. The sequence came from a man aged 55 to 69 who had recovered from COVID-19. The chain couples TRBV14 to TRBJ2-7; 9 nucleotides align to TRBD1. As DNA, the CDR3 is TGTGCCAGCAGCCACGGACAGGGGCGCTCCTACGAGCAGTACTTC. It codes for CASSHGQGRSYEQYF. Full variable domain (outside the CDR3, taken from reference TRBV14 and TRBJ2-7): EAGVTQFPSHSVIEKGQTVTLRCDPISGHDNLYWYRRVMGKEIKFLLHFVKESKQDESGMPNNRFLAERTGGTYSTLKVQPAELEDSGVYFCASSHGQGRSYEQYFGPGTRLTVT.